This T cell receptor (beta chain) was sequenced in a study of OX40 agonist ivuxolimab in advanced cancers. Only in-frame clones appear in the TCRdb table, and some are missing; sequencing was by immunoSEQ multiplex PCR. The sample has about 99,000 clones, 91% seen once. CDR3 length: 14 amino acids. The germline gives CDR1 MGHRA, CDR2 YSYEKL. V shed 4 bases and J shed 8 bases, with 17 bases lying between them. The TCR originated in an adult with an advanced solid tumor such as melanoma, head and neck, liver or kidney cancer. The genes are TRBV4-1 and TRBJ1-2; tentative D call: TRBD1 (6 bases). Sequences were derived from CD4+ or CD8+ T cells sorted from blood, sampled in a trial of the OX40 agonist ivuxolimab. The CDR3 spells CASSPVTGRRGYTF. The CDR3 DNA reads TGCGCCAGCAGCCCTGTTACAGGGAGGCGCGGCTACACCTTC.